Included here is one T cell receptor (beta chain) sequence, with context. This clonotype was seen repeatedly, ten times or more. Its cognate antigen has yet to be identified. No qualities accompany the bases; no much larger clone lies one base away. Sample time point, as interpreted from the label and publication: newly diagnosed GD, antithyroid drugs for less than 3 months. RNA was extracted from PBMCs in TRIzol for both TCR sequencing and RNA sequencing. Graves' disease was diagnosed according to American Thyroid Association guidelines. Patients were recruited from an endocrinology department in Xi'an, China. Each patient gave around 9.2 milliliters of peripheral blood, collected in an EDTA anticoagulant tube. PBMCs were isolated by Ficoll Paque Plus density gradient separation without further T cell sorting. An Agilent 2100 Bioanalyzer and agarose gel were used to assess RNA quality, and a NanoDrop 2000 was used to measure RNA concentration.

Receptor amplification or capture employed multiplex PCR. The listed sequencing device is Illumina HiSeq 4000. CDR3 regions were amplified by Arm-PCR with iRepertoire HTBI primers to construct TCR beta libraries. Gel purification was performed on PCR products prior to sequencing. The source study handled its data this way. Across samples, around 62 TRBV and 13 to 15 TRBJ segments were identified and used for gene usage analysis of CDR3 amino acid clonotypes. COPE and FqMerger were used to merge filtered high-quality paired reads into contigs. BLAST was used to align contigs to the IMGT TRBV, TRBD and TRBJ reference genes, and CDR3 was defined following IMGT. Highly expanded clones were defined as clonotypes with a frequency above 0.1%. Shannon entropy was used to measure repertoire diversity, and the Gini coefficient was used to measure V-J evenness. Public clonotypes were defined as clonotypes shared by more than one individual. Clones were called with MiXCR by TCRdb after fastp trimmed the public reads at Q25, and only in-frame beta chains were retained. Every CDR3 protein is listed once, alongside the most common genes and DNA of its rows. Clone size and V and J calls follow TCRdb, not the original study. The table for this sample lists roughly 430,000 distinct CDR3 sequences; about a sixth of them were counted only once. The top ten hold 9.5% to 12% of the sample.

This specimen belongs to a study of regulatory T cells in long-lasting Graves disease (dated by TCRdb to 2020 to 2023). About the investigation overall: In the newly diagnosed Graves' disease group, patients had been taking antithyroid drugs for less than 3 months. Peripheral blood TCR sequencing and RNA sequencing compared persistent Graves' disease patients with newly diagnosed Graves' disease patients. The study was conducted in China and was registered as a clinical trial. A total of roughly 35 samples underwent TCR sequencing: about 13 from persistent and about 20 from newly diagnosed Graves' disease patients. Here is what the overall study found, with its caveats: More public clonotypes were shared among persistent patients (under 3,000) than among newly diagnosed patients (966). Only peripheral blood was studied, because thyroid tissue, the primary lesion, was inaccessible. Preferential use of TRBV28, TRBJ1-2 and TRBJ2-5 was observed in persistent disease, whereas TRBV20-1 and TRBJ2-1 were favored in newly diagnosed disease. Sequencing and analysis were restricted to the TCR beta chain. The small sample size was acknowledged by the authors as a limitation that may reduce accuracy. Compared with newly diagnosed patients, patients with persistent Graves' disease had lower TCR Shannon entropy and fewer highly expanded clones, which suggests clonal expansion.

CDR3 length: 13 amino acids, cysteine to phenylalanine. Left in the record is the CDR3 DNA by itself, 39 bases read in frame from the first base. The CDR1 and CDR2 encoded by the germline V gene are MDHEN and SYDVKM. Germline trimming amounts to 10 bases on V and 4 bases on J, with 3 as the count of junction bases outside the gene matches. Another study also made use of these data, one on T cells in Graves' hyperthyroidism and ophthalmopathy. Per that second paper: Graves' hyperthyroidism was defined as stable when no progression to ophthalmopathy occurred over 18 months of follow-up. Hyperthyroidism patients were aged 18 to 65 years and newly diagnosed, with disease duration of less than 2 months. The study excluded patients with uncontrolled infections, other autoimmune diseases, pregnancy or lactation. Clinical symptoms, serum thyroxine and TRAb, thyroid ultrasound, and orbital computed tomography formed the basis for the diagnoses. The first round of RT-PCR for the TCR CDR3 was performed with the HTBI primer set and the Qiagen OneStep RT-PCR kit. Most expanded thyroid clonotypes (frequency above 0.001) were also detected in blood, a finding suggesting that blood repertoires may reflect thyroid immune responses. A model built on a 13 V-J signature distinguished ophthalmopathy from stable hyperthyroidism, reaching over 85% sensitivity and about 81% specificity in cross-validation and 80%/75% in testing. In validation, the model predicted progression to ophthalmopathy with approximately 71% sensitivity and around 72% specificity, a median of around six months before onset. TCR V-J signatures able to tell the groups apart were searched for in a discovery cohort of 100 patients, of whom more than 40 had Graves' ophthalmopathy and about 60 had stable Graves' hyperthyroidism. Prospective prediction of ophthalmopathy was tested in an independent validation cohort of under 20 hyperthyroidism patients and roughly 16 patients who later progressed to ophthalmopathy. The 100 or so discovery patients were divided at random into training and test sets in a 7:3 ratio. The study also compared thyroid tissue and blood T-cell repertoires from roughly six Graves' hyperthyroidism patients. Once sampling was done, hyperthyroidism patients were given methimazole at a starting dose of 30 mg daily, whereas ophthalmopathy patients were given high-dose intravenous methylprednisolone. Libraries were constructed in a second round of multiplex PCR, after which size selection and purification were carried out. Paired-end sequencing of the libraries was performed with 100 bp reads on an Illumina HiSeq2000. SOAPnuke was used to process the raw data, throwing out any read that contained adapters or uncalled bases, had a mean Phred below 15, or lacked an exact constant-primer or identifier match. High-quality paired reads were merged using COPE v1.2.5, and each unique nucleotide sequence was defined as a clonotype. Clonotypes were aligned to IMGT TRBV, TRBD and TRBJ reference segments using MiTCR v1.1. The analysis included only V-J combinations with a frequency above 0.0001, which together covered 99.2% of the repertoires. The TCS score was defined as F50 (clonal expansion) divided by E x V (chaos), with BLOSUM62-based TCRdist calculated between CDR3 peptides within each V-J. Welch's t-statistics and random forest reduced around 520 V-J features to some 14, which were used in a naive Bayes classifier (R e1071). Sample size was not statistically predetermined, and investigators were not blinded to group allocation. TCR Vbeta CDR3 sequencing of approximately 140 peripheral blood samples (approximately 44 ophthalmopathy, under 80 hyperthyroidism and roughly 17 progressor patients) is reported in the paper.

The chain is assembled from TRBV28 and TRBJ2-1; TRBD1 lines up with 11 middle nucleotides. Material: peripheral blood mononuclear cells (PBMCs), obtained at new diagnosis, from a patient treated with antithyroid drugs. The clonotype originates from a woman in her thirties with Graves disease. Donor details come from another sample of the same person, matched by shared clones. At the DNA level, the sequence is TGTGCCACCCGGGACAGGGGGTACAATGAGCAGTTCTTC. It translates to CATRDRGYNEQFF. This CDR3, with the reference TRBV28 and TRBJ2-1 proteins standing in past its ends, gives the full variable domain DVKVTQSSRYLVKRTGEKVFLECVQDMDHENMFWYRQDPGLGLRLIYFSYDVKMKEKGDIPEGYSVSREKKERFSLILESASTNQTSMYLCATRDRGYNEQFFGPGTRLTVL.